These 5 T cell receptor beta chains originate from one sample sequenced in a study of spatial heterogeneity in lung cancer. Specified time point: sample taken at primary tumor resection. TCRdb independently ran MiXCR on the 5' RACE reads; one entry per CDR3 protein. The table shows about 80,000 distinct CDR3 sequences, with about 8% occurring only once. The sample was PBMCs, taken at surgery. All receptors come from a male donor with early-stage non-small cell lung cancer.

There are many counts of this clonotype. This chain links TRBV12-3 or TRBV12-4 with TRBJ1-2; D unresolved. The V gene lost 0 bases and the J gene lost 8 bases, with 7 bases spanning the gap. The CDR3 is 12 residues long. The CDR3 coding sequence is TGTGCCAGCAGTTTAGCGGTGATGGGCTACACCTTC. Translation: CASSLAVMGYTF.

This clonotype was counted only a few times. The chain recombines TRBV27 with TRBJ1-5; D perhaps matches TRBD1 (5 bases). Trimming left V 6 bases short and J 4 bases short, with 13 bases between. CDR1 is MNHEY, CDR2 SMNVEV, per germline (reference sequence). The CDR3 spans 14 residues. DNA for the CDR3: TGTGCCAGCAGCTCCGGGACTGAGAATCAGCCCCAGCATTTT. The encoded protein is CASSSGTENQPQHF.

In DNA, the CDR3 is TGTGCCAGCAGTTATACAGGCCCAGATACGCAGTATTTT. Translation: CASSYTGPDTQYF. This rearrangement joins TRBV27 to TRBJ2-3; maybe TRBD1 (5 bases). CDR3 length: 13 amino acids. Germline V gives CDR1 MNHEY, CDR2 SMNVEV (reference sequence). The ends were cut back, 4 bases at V and 4 bases at J, with 9 bases in the middle.

The chain employs TRBV6-5 and TRBJ2-7; no clear D. Deletions cut 2 bases from V and 0 bases from J, with 8 bases between. Germline values: CDR1 MNHEY, CDR2 SVGAGI. The CDR3 consists of 14 residues. DNA of the CDR3: TGTGCCAGCAGTTACGGCAGGATCTCCTACGAGCAGTACTTC. Its protein is CASSYGRISYEQYF.

This clonotype was picked up many times. The rearrangement uses TRBV10-3 and TRBJ2-7; the D gene is possibly TRBD1 (6 bases). CDR3 size: 11 residues. Trimming took off 3 bases at V and 7 bases at J, with 7 bases between the two ends. Germline CDR1 and CDR2: ENHRY and SYGVKD. In nucleotides, the CDR3 is TGTGCCATCAGTGAAAGGGGGGAGCAGTACTTC. Protein sequence: CAISERGEQYF.